This T cell receptor beta chain is from a study of cytomegalovirus exposure and HLA in healthy donors. The length of the CDR3 is 14 residues. V lost 4 bases and J 0 bases, leaving 9 bases between the germline ends. Germline assignment: CDR1 SGHTA and CDR2 FQGNSA. It was with 60 Vbeta and 13 Jbeta primers that the PCR ran. Clones were read by immunoSEQ multiplex PCR, and TCRdb kept only the in-frame ones, dropping some. In the table there are around 200,000 clones, approximately 80% of which are singletons. This sequence was found in a girl under 10 years old in good health and CMV-seropositive. The chain employs TRBV7-2 and TRBJ1-1, with D possibly being TRBD1 (6 bases). Input material: PBMCs. CDR3 residues: CASSYDRLNTEAFF. CDR3 nucleotides: TGTGCCAGCAGCTACGACAGGTTGAACACTGAAGCTTTCTTT.